The 2 T cell receptor beta chains below come from one sample, sequenced in a study of Graves' ophthalmopathy and Graves' hyperthyroidism (dated 2018 in TCRdb). The listed sequencing device is Illumina HiSeq 2000. TCR beta CDR3 regions were amplified from RNA transcripts for repertoire sequencing. The first round was an RT-PCR using HTBI primers with the Qiagen OneStep RT-PCR kit, and this first round was followed by a second-round multiplex PCR, then size selection and purification. In TCRdb, the public reads were trimmed at Q25 with fastp and aligned with MiXCR, with productive beta chains retained. CDR3 protein sequences are deduplicated, and each keeps its most common genes and DNA. Here the sample has over a million distinct CDR3 sequences; roughly two fifths occur a single time. 11% of the sample belongs to the ten largest clones. The sequencing sample was made of peripheral blood or thyroid tissue (not recorded which). These receptors were collected from an adult man with Graves' hyperthyroidism.

This clonotype was observed many times. This sequence joins TRBV15 and TRBJ1-3, with a tentative D call TRBD1 (5 bases). CDR3 length equals 12 residues. Germline V gene lookup returns CDR1 LNHNV and CDR2 YYDKDF (reference sequence). Trimming stripped 8 bases from V and 4 bases from J, with 9 bases between. The CDR3 protein is CATGGVGNTIYF. In DNA form, the CDR3 reads TGTGCCACCGGGGGTGTCGGAAACACCATATATTTT.

There are a few counts of this clonotype. The V call is TRBV7-8, the J call TRBJ2-6; 7 bases agree with TRBD1. Germline V gene data show CDR1 as SGHVS and CDR2 as FQNEAQ. This CDR3 spans 15 amino acids. The trim removed 4 bases at V and 2 bases at J, leaving 2 bases unmatched. CDR3 amino acids: CASSSGTAGANVLTF. The CDR3 nucleotides read TGTGCCAGCAGCTCTGGGACAGCTGGGGCCAACGTCCTGACTTTC.